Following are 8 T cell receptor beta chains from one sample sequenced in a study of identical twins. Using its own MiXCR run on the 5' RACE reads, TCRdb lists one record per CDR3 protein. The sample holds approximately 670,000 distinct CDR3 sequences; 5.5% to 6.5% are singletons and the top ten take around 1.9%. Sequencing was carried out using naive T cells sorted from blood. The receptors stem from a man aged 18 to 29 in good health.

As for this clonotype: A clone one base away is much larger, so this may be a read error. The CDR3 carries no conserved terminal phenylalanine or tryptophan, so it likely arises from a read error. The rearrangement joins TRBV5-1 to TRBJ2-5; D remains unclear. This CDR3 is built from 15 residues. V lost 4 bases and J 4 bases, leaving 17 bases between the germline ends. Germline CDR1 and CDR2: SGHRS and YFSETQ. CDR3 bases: TGCGCCAGCAGCCCGAGAGCTTCCCTGGGAGAGACCCAGTACGTC. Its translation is CASSPRASLGETQYV.

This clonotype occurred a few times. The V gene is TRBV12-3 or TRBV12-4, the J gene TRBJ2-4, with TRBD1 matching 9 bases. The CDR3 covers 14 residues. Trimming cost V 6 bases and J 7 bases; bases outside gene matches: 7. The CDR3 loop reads CASSRGQGVNIQYF. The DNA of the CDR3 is TGTGCCAGCAGCCGGGGACAGGGAGTGAACATTCAGTACTTC.

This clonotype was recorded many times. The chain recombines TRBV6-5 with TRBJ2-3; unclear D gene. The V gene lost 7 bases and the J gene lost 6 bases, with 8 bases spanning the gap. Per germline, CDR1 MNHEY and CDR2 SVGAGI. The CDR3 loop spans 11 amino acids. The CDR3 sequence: CASTKGDTQYF. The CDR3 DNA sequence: TGTGCCAGCACCAAAGGGGATACGCAGTATTTT.

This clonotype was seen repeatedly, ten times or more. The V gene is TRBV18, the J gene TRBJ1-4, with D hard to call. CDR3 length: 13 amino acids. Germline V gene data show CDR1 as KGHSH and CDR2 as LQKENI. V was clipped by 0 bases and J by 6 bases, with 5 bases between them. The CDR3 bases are TGTGCCAGCTCACCACCGACCGATGAAAAACTGTTTTTT. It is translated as CASSPPTDEKLFF.

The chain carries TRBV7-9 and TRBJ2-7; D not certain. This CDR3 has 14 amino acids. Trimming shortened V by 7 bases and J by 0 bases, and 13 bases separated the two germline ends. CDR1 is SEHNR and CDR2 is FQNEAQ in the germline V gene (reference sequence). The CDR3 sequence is CASTPQDHSYEQYF. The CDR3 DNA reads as TGTGCCAGCACCCCGCAGGACCACTCCTACGAGCAGTACTTC.

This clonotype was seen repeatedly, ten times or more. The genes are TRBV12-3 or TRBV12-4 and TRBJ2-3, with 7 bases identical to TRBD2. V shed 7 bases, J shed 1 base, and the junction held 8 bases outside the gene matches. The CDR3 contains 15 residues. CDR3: CASIKSSGGTDTQYF. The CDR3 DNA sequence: TGTGCCAGCATTAAGTCTAGCGGAGGCACAGATACGCAGTATTTT.

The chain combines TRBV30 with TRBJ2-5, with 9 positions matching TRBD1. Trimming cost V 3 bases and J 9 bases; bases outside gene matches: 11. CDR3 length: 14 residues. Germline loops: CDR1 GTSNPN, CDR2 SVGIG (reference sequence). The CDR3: CAWRRDRDRSSQYF. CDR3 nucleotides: TGTGCCTGGAGACGGGACAGGGATCGTTCGTCCCAGTACTTC.

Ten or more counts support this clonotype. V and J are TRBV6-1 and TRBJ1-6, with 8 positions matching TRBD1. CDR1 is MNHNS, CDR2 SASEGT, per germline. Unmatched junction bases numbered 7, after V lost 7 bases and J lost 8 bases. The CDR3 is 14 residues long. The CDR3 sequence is CASNDRGRDSPLHF. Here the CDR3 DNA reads TGTGCCAGCAACGACAGGGGACGAGATTCACCCCTCCACTTT.